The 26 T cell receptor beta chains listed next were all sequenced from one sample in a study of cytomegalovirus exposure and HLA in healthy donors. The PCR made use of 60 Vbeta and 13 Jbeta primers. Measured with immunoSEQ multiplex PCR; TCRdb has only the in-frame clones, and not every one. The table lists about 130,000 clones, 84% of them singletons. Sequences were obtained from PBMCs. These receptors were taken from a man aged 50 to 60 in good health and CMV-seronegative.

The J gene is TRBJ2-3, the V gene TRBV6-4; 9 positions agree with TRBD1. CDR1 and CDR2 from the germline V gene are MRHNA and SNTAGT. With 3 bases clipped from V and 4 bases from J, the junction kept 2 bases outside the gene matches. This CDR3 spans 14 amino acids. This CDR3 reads CASSEGQGSDTQYF. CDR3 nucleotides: TGTGCCAGCAGTGAAGGACAGGGGTCAGATACGCAGTATTTT.

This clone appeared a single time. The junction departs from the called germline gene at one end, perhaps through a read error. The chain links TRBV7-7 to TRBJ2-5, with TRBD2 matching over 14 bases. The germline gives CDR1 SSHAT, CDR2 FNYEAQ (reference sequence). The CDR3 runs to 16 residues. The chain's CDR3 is CASSRGLAGGQEAQYF. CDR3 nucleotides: TGTGCTAGCAGCCGAGGACTAGCGGGGGGACAAGAGGCCCAGTACTTC.

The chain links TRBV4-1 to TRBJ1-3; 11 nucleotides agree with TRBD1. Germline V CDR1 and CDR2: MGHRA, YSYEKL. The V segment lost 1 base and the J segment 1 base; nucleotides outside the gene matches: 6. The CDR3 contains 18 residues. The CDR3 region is CASSQGTGGRLSGNTIYF. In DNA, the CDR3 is TGCGCCAGCAGCCAAGGGACAGGGGGCCGGCTATCTGGAAACACCATATATTTT.

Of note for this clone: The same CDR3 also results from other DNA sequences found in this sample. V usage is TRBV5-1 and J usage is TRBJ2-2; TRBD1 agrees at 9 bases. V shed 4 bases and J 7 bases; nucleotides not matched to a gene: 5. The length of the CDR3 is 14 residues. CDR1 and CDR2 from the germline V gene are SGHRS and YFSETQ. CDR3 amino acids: CASSGGQGSGELFF. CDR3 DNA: TGCGCCAGCAGCGGGGGACAGGGCAGCGGGGAGCTGTTTTTT.

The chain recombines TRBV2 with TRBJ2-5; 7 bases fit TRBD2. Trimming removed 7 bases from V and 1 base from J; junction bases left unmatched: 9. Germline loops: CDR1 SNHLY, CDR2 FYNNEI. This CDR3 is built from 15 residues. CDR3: CASTYLGGGQETQYF. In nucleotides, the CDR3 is TGTGCCAGCACGTACCTGGGGGGGGGCCAAGAGACCCAGTACTTC.

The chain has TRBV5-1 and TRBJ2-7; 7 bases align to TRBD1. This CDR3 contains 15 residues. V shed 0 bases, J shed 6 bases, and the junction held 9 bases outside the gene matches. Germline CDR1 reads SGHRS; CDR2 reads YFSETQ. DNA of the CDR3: TGCGCCAGCAGCTTGGATGGGACAGATTCTTCCGAGCAGTACTTC. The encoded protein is CASSLDGTDSSEQYF.

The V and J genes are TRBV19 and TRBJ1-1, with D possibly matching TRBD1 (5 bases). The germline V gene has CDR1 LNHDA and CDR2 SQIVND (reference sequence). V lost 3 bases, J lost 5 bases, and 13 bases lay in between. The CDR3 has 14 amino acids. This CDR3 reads CASSITQGGTEAFF. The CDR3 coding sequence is TGTGCCAGTAGTATTACGCAGGGTGGGACTGAAGCTTTCTTT.

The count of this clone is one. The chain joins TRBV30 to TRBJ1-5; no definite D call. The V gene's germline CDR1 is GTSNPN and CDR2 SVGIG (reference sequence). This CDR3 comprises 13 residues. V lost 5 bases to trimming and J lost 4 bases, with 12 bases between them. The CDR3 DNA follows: TGTGCCTGGGCTCGGGGAGAAAATCAGCCCCAGCATTTT. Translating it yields CAWARGENQPQHF.

The CDR3 reads CASNEVAGGGEAFF. CDR3 nucleotides: TGTGCCAGCAACGAAGTTGCAGGGGGTGGTGAAGCTTTCTTT. This chain links TRBV6-1 with TRBJ1-1; 7 bases agree with TRBD1. V trimming: 7 bases; J trimming: 7 bases; junction bases outside the gene matches: 12. Per germline, CDR1 MNHNS and CDR2 SASEGT. The CDR3 extends over 14 amino acids.

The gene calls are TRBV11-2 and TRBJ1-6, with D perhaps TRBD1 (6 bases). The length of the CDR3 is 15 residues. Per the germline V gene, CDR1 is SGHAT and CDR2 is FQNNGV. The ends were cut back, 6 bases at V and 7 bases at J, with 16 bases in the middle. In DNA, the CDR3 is TGTGCCAGCAGGGGACTACAGGGTTGGAATTCACCCCTCCACTTT. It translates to CASRGLQGWNSPLHF.

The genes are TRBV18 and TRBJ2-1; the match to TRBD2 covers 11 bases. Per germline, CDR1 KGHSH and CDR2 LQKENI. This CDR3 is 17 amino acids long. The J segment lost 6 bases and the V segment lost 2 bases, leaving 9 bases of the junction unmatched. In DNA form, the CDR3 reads TGTGCCAGCTCACCAGGGGCTAGCGGGGGGACCCGCAATGAGCAGTTCTTC. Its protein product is CASSPGASGGTRNEQFF.

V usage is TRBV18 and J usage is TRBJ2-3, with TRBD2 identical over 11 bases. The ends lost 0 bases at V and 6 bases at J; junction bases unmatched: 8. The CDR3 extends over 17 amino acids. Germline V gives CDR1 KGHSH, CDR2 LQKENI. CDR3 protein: CASSPPPLAGGRDTQYF. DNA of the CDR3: TGTGCCAGCTCACCACCACCTCTAGCGGGGGGAAGGGATACGCAGTATTTT.

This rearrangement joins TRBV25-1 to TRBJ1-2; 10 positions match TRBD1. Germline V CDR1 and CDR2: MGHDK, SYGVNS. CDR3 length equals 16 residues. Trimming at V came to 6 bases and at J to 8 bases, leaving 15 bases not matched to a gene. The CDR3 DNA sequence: TGTGCCAGCAGCGCTCCGGGACAGGGGTTATTCGGAGGCTACACCTTC. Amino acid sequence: CASSAPGQGLFGGYTF.

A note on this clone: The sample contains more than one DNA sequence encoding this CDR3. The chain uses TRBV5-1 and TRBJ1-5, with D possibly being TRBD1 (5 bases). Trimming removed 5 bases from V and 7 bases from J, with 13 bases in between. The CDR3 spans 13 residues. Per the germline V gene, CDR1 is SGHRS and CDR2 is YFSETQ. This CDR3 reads CASSSQGGQPQHF. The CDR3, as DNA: TGCGCCAGCAGTTCCCAGGGCGGCCAGCCCCAGCATTTT.

The CDR3 nucleotides are TGCGCCAGCAGCCAGAGCCGAACCCGGGGGGTGAATCAGCCCCAGCATTTT. Residues: CASSQSRTRGVNQPQHF. This chain joins TRBV4-1 and TRBJ1-5; perhaps TRBD1 as D (5 bases). V lost 3 bases and J lost 4, with 19 bases in between. CDR3 size: 17 residues. The V gene's germline CDR1 is MGHRA and CDR2 YSYEKL.

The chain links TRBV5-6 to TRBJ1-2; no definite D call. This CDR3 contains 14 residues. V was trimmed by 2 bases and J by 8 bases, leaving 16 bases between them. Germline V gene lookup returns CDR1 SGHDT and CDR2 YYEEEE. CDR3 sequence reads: CASSLRGVSGGYTF. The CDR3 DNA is TGTGCCAGCAGCTTACGAGGAGTAAGCGGGGGCTACACCTTC.

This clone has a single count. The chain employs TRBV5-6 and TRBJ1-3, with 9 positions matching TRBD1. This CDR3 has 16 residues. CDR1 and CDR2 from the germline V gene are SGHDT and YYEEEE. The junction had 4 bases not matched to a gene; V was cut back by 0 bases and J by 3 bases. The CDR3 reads CASSLGDRVHGNTIYF. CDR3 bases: TGTGCCAGCAGCTTGGGGGACAGGGTTCATGGAAACACCATATATTTT.

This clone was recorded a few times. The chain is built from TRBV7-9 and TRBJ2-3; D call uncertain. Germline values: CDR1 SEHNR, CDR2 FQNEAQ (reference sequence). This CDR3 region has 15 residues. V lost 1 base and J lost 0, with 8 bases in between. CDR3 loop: CASSLDAGSTDTQYF. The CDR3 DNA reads TGTGCCAGCAGCTTAGATGCCGGGAGCACAGATACGCAGTATTTT.

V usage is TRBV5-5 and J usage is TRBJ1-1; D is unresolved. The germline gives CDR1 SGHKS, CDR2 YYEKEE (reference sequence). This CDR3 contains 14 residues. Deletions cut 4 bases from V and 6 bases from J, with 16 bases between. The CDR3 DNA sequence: TGTGCCAGCAGCCACGTTGTTCAGTATTCTGAAGCTTTCTTT. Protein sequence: CASSHVVQYSEAFF.

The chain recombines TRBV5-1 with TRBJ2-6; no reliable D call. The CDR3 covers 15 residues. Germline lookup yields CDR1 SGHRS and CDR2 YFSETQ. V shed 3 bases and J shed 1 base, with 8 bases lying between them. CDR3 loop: CASSSLRSGANVLTF. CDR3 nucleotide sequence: TGCGCCAGCAGCTCCCTTCGGTCTGGGGCCAACGTCCTGACTTTC.

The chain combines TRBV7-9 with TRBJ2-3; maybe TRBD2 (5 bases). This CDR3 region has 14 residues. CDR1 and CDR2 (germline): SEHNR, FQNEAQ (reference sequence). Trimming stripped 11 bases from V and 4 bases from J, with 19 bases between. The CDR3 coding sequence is TGTGCCTCACTTGAGGGCCTGGCTGCAGATACGCAGTATTTT. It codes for CASLEGLAADTQYF.

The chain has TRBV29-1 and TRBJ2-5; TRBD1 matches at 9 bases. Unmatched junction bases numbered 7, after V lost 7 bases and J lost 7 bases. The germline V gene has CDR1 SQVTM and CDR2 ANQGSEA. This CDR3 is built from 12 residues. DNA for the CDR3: TGCAGCGCCGGGACAGGGAGGGTGACCCAGTACTTC. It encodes CSAGTGRVTQYF.

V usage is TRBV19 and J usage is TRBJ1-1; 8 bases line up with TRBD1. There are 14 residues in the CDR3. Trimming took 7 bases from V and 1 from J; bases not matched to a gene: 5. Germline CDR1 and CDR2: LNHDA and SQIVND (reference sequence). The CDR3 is CASTRTGRNTEAFF. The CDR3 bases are TGTGCCAGTACCCGGACAGGGCGGAACACTGAAGCTTTCTTT. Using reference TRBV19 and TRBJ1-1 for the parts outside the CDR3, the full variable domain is DGGITQSPKYLFRKEGQNVTLSCEQNLNHDAMYWYRQDPGQGLRLIYYSQIVNDFQKGDIAEGYSVSREKKESFPLTVTSAQKNPTAFYLCASTRTGRNTEAFFGQGTRLTVV.

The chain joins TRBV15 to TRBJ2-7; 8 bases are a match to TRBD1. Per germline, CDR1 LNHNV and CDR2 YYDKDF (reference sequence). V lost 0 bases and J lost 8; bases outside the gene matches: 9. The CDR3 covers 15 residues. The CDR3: CATSREPGTGRQQYF. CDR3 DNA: TGTGCCACCAGCAGAGAACCCGGGACAGGCCGGCAGCAGTACTTC.

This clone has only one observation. In DNA, the CDR3 is TGTGCCAGCAGCCAGACTAGCGGACGCACCTCCTACGAGCAGTACTTC. Translated, it gives CASSQTSGRTSYEQYF. The chain combines TRBV4-2 with TRBJ2-7, with TRBD2 matching 9 bases. Germline CDR1 and CDR2: LGHNA and YNFKEQ. CDR3 length: 16 residues. V was pared by 3 bases and J by 0 bases, with 6 bases of the junction left unmatched.

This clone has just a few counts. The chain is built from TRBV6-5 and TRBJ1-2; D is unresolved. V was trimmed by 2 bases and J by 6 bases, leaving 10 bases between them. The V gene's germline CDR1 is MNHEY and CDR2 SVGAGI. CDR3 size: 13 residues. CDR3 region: CASSYDRQDGYTF. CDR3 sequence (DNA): TGTGCCAGCAGTTACGATCGGCAGGATGGCTACACCTTC.